The T cell receptor (beta chain) described here comes from a study of Ad26.COV2.S vaccination and SARS-CoV-2 variants. Generated by immunoSEQ multiplex PCR, the TCRdb table keeps only in-frame clones and is missing some. The repertoire holds hundreds of thousands of clones, with around 92% as singletons. The V gene end was trimmed by 7 bases and the J gene end by 6 bases; junction bases not matched to a gene: 12. The germline gives CDR1 MNHEY, CDR2 SVGAGI. The CDR3 contains 15 residues. Treatment indicated: 15 to 20 received Ad26.COV2.S at low or high dose, single or two shots; 5 received placebo; per-sample allocation not given. The study sampled participants on day 63 after the first vaccine or placebo injection. Recruitment in Boston yielded a donor of adult age, 18-55 years. Study-level findings and limits: Substantial breadth was reported for post-vaccination spike-specific CD8+ and CD4+ T cells.

A note on this clone: What it recognizes is unknown.

Sequencing was performed on peripheral blood, taken in a trial of Ad26.COV2.S vaccine versus placebo. This TCR derives from a person aged 18-65 years who received the Ad26.COV2.S COVID-19 vaccine or a placebo. The chain uses TRBV6-5 and TRBJ1-5; 7 bases align to TRBD1. The CDR3 sequence is CASISGQAHAQPQHF. The CDR3 DNA reads TGTGCCAGCATATCCGGACAGGCTCACGCTCAGCCCCAGCATTTT.